This is a list of T cell receptor beta chains from one sample in a study of T cell responses to AZD1222 COVID-19 vaccine. Generated by immunoSEQ multiplex PCR, the TCRdb table keeps only in-frame clones and is missing some. The sample lists 150,000 or so clones; about nine tenths were seen once. The sample was peripheral blood, taken on day 0 of AZD1222 vaccination. These receptors originate from an adult in good health. Both conserved end residues are part of each CDR3. A D gene is named only where the DNA matches it firmly. Some rows have no size entry. The others give once, few or many, or a class for an expanded clone.

D	J	V	size	DNA	CDR3
-	TRBJ1-6	TRBV6-1	-	TGTGCCAGCAGTGAAGGGGTAAGGGTCGGTTCACCCCTCCACTTT	CASSEGVRVGSPLHF
TRBD1	TRBJ2-2	TRBV4-3	-	TGCGCCAGCAGCCGGGGACAGGGGGCCGGCGGGGAGCTGTTTTTT	CASSRGQGAGGELFF
TRBD1	TRBJ1-6	TRBV18	-	TGTGCCAGCTCATCGGGACAGGGAACAGGTTCACCCCTCCACTTT	CASSSGQGTGSPLHF
TRBD2	TRBJ2-1	TRBV7-3	-	TGTGCCAGCAGCTTATCACCTATACCACTAGCGGGAGGGCCAAAGGACAATGAGCAGTTCTTC	CASSLSPIPLAGGPKDNEQFF
-	TRBJ1-4	TRBV2	-	TGTGCCAGCAGGCTGGACAGAGTTATTGAAAAACTGTTTTTT	CASRLDRVIEKLFF
-	TRBJ1-2	TRBV18	-	TGTGCCAGCTCACCACCGTGGGCGGCTGCCGATTATGGCTACACCTTC	CASSPPWAAADYGYTF
-	TRBJ1-6	TRBV2	-	TGTGCCAGCAGTGAATCCCGGGGCAGGGGTTCACCCCTCCACTTT	CASSESRGRGSPLHF
-	TRBJ2-4	TRBV1	-	TGCACCAGCAGCCAAGACCGGAGGGGAGGGGGGAGCAAAAACATTCAGTACTTC	CTSSQDRRGGGSKNIQYF
-	TRBJ1-2	TRBV19	-	TGTGCCAGTAGTATCGGGGCGGGACACCCCTATGGCTACACCTTC	CASSIGAGHPYGYTF
TRBD1	TRBJ1-2	TRBV7-8	once	TGTGCCAGCAGCTCAAGGGACAGGGAGGACTATGGCTACACCTTC	CASSSRDREDYGYTF
TRBD1	TRBJ2-7	TRBV7-3	-	TGTGCCAGCAGCTTAGTCACAGGGGGCGGTTTCAGCGACGAGCAGTACTTC	CASSLVTGGGFSDEQYF
TRBD1	TRBJ2-7	TRBV30	-	TGTGCCTGGGCACAGGGGTCTTCCTACGAGCAGTACTTC	CAWAQGSSYEQYF
TRBD2	TRBJ2-7	TRBV10-3	-	TGTGCCATCAGCACTAGCGGATCAAGCTCCTACGAGCAGTACTTC	CAISTSGSSSYEQYF
-	TRBJ1-5	TRBV7-9	-	TGTGCCAGCAGCTTAGCTATTGGTGATTTCAGTAGCAATCAGCCCCAGCATTTT	CASSLAIGDFSSNQPQHF
TRBD2	TRBJ2-7	TRBV28	-	TGTGCCGCCTCTCTAGCGGGAGGGCAGGGCGAGCAGTACTTC	CAASLAGGQGEQYF
TRBD1	TRBJ2-1	TRBV7-6	-	TGTGCCAGCAGCTTAGACAGGGGGCCCTACAATGAGCAGTTCTTC	CASSLDRGPYNEQFF
TRBD1	TRBJ1-1	TRBV7-7	-	TGTGCTAGCAGCTCACCGATGGACAGGGGCATGAACACTGAAGCTTTCTTT	CASSSPMDRGMNTEAFF
TRBD2	TRBJ2-1	TRBV7-8	-	TGTGCCAGCAGCACCGGGACTAGCGGGGGCCATGAGCAGTTCTTC	CASSTGTSGGHEQFF
-	TRBJ2-1	TRBV28	-	TGTGCCAGCATCAACAGGGGACTTAAGGGGAATGAGCAGTTCTTC	CASINRGLKGNEQFF
TRBD1	TRBJ1-2	TRBV7-8	-	TGTGCCAGCAGCTTAGTCGTACAGGGACAGGGGATTAACTATGGCTACACCTTC	CASSLVVQGQGINYGYTF
TRBD1	TRBJ1-1	TRBV12-3/TRBV12-4	-	TGTGCCAGCAGCCAAACAGGGGGGGCTGAAGCTTTCTTT	CASSQTGGAEAFF
-	TRBJ2-2	TRBV4-1	few	TGCGCCAGCAGCCAAGGGCCTATCGCCGGCACCGGGGAGCTGTTTTTT	CASSQGPIAGTGELFF
-	TRBJ1-6	TRBV27	-	TGTGCCAGCAGGCCCAGCAATTCACCCCTCCACTTT	CASRPSNSPLHF
-	TRBJ2-5	TRBV24-1	-	TGTGCCACCAGTGACCCCCGGACCGTCCAAGAGACCCAGTACTTC	CATSDPRTVQETQYF
TRBD1	TRBJ2-7	TRBV27	-	TGTGCCAGCAGTTTATGGGGACAGGGGGCCTACGAGCAGTACTTC	CASSLWGQGAYEQYF
-	TRBJ2-7	TRBV10-2	-	TGCGCCAGCAGTGAGTCATATGGCGACGAGCAGTACTTC	CASSESYGDEQYF
-	TRBJ1-1	TRBV7-9	-	TGTGCCAGCAGCGCATCCCGGGTTCTGGAAGCTTTCTTT	CASSASRVLEAFF
TRBD1	TRBJ1-1	TRBV2	-	TGTGCCAGCAGTGAACATGGGACAGGGCCTGGGAACACTGAAGCTTTCTTT	CASSEHGTGPGNTEAFF
TRBD1	TRBJ2-7	TRBV6-5	-	TGTGCCAGCAGTTGGGGGACAGGGCCCTACGAGCAGTACTTC	CASSWGTGPYEQYF
TRBD1	TRBJ1-1	TRBV6-5	-	TGTGCCAGCAGGACAGGGGGCTCGGGGCACACTGAAGCTTTCTTT	CASRTGGSGHTEAFF
-	TRBJ2-2	TRBV7-7	-	TGTGCTAGCAGCTTAGTTCGGGGTAGCAGCCACGGGGAGCTGTTTTTT	CASSLVRGSSHGELFF
-	TRBJ1-1	TRBV6-2/TRBV6-3	-	TGTGCCAGCAGTCGCACCCCGAACAGGGCGGTAGGGACTGAAGCTTTCTTT	CASSRTPNRAVGTEAFF
-	TRBJ1-1	TRBV7-2	-	TGTGCCAGCAGCTTAGCAGCCATGAACACTGAAGCTTTCTTT	CASSLAAMNTEAFF
-	TRBJ1-4	TRBV7-5	-	TGTGCCAGAAGCTTTAAGGTCCGGGGGACAGCTTACGAAAAACTGTTTTTT	CARSFKVRGTAYEKLFF
TRBD2	TRBJ2-3	TRBV7-3	-	TGTGCCAGCAGCTTAGGCCCCGGGACTAGCGGTAGCACAGATACGCAGTATTTT	CASSLGPGTSGSTDTQYF
-	TRBJ1-1	TRBV4-2	-	TGTGCCAGCAGCCCCGCACGAGGGGCAGGGCGGTCCACTGAAGCTTTCTTT	CASSPARGAGRSTEAFF
-	TRBJ1-5	TRBV6-6	-	TGTGCCAGCAGCCCCCGGGTAACCAATCAGCCCCAGCATTTT	CASSPRVTNQPQHF
TRBD1	TRBJ1-2	TRBV4-3	-	TGCGCCAGCAGCCAAGAAGGGGGCTTAGTAGGCTACACCTTC	CASSQEGGLVGYTF
-	TRBJ2-1	TRBV7-9	-	TGTGCCAGCAGCCCACAATCTGGGACTCTACAAGATGAGCAGTTCTTC	CASSPQSGTLQDEQFF
-	TRBJ1-1	TRBV27	few	TGTGCCAGCAGTTTAGCCCAGAGGAACACTGAAGCTTTCTTT	CASSLAQRNTEAFF
-	TRBJ2-2	TRBV5-6	once	TGTGCCAGCAGCTTCTCCAGATGGACCGGGGAGCTGTTTTTT	CASSFSRWTGELFF
-	TRBJ1-4	TRBV28	-	TGTGCCAGCACCCCCCACGGCCTTAATGAAAAACTGTTTTTT	CASTPHGLNEKLFF
-	TRBJ2-7	TRBV9	-	TGTGCCAGCAGCCCGAACTCCTACGAGCAGTACTTC	CASSPNSYEQYF
TRBD1	TRBJ1-1	TRBV19	-	TGTGCCAGTACCCTCATGACAGGGACCACTGAAGCTTTCTTT	CASTLMTGTTEAFF
TRBD2	TRBJ2-1	TRBV11-2	once	TGTGCCAGCAGCCCCCCGGGACTCGGGGGGAATGAGCAGTTCTTC	CASSPPGLGGNEQFF
-	TRBJ2-2	TRBV5-6	-	TGTGCCAGCAGCTTGTTCCAGGATGCCGGGGAGCTGTTTTTT	CASSLFQDAGELFF
-	TRBJ1-3	TRBV19	-	TGTGCCAGTAGGCGAGCAGGGAATACTGGAAACACCATATATTTT	CASRRAGNTGNTIYF
TRBD2	TRBJ2-1	TRBV10-1	once	TGCGCCAGCAGTGAACTAGCGCTCTACAATGAGCAGTTCTTC	CASSELALYNEQFF
-	TRBJ2-7	TRBV5-1	-	TGCGCCAGCAGCAGCCCGACAGGAAGCTCCTACGAGCAGTACTTC	CASSSPTGSSYEQYF
-	TRBJ1-5	TRBV28	-	TGTGCCAGCAGTGGAGGGGAGGGCAGGCAGCCCCAGCATTTT	CASSGGEGRQPQHF